This T cell receptor (beta chain) was found in a study of a mutant IDH1 vaccine in newly diagnosed glioma (dated by TCRdb to about 2021). Background on the whole study: Of the roughly 34 treated patients, about 60% were male and about 40% were female, and the mean age was 40.4 years. Prior to enrollment, patients had been given standard therapy consisting of radiotherapy alone, temozolomide alone, or radiochemotherapy with temozolomide, with the combination given to most patients. For exploratory analyses, longitudinal TCRB deep sequencing was carried out in about two dozen treated patients wherever samples were available. Six visits were used for peripheral blood collection: V03 (baseline), V05, V07, V10, V12 and V13. Here is what the overall study found, with its caveats: No apparent relationship was observed between pseudoprogression and alterations in the top peripheral T cell clonotypes detected by TCRB sequencing. Immune responses induced by the vaccine were seen in roughly 92% of patients across multiple MHC alleles. According to the authors, sample limitations meant that analyses of patient blood samples could not be reproduced. PBMC samples for TCRB deep sequencing were selected based on availability.

This sample's time point label indicates: baseline, week 1 (first vaccination visit). Read against the paper, the sample's treatment or condition label means: pre-vaccination baseline after standard-of-care therapy. Donors had newly diagnosed WHO grade 3 or 4 IDH1-mutant astrocytomas with loss of nuclear ATRX. The samples were drawn from NOA16, a multicentre, single-arm, open-label phase I trial in Germany that tested a mutant IDH1 peptide vaccine in humans for the first time. Blood drawn at visit V03 was used as the baseline sample for immunogenicity testing. Genomic DNA for TCRB sequencing was extracted from EDTA blood using the DNeasy Blood and Tissue Kit. The method was the immunoSEQ multiplex PCR assay. Following the manufacturer's protocol, the hsTCRB Kit was used to amplify rearranged TCR beta chain sequences. An Illumina MiSeq was used to sequence the TCRB libraries. The study's own analysis went as follows. The proprietary platform of the kit vendor was used for demultiplexing, trimming and gene mapping. TCRdb carries this immuneACCESS record with in-frame sequences only. Its versions omit some clonotypes, under half of them owing to an unresolved V gene in the studies checked, with the rest unexplained. V and J calls and clone size follow that table, whereas D and trimming were derived from the DNA. The sample table shows about 34,000 clones, and over 60% are seen once. The ten largest clones add up to roughly 8.6% of the sample.

As to this clone: Its antigen target is currently unknown. No quality values exist for individual bases; no much larger clone is one base distant.

Including cysteine and phenylalanine, the CDR3 has 17 amino acids. Just the 51-base CDR3 DNA is kept, in frame starting at base 1. Relative to germline, V is 1 base shorter and J is 3 bases shorter, with 18 bases between their ends. CDR1 SGHVS and CDR2 FNYEAQ were looked up in the germline V gene. The rearranged chain carries TRBV7-6 and TRBJ2-5; no D segment can be confidently identified. The sequence was collected from a man over 45 with glioma. Some clones in this sample may be carry-over from other donors' samples. This material consisted of peripheral blood mononuclear cells (PBMCs), taken from a glioma patient treated with radiotherapy, temozolomide or both. The CDR3 reads CASSLGMLLDGEETQYF. The DNA sequence is TGTGCCAGCAGCTTAGGCATGTTGCTTGATGGGGAAGAGACCCAGTACTTC.